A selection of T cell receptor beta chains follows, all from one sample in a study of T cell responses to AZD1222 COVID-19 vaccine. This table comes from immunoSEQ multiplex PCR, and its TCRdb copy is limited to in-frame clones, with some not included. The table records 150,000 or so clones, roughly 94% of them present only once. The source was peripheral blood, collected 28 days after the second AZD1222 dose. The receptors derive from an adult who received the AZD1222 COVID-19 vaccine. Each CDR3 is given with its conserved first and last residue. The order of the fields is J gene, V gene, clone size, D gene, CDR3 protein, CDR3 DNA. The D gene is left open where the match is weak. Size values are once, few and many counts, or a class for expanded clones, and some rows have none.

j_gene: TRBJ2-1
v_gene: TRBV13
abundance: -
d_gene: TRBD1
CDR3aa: CASSLFWDREIHEQFF
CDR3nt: TGTGCCAGCAGCCTGTTCTGGGACAGGGAGATCCATGAGCAGTTCTTC

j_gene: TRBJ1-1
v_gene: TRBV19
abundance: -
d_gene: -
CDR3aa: CASSMTPNTEAFF
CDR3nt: TGTGCCAGTAGTATGACCCCGAACACTGAAGCTTTCTTT

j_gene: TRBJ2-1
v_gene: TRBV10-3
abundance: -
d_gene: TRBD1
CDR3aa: CAIGQGVNNEQFF
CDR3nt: TGTGCCATCGGACAGGGGGTTAACAATGAGCAGTTCTTC

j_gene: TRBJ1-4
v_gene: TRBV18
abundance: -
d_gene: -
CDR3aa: CASSPRAHEKLFF
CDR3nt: TGTGCCAGCTCACCCAGGGCGCATGAAAAACTGTTTTTT

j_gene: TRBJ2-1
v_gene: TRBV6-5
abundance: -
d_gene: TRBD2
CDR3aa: CASSYQPGLANEQFF
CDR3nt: TGTGCCAGCAGTTACCAGCCGGGACTAGCAAATGAGCAGTTCTTC

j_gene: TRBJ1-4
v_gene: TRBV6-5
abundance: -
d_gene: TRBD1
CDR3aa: CASSFLGQGDNEKLFF
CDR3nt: TGTGCCAGCAGTTTCCTCGGACAGGGAGATAATGAAAAACTGTTTTTT

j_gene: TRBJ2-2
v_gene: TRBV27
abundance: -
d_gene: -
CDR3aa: CASSLLRSYTGELFF
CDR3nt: TGTGCCAGCAGTTTACTGAGAAGCTACACCGGGGAGCTGTTTTTT

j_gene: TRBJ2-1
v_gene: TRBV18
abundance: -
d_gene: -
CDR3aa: CASSPPGQSFYNEQFF
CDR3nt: TGTGCCAGCTCACCCCCAGGACAGAGTTTTTACAATGAGCAGTTCTTC

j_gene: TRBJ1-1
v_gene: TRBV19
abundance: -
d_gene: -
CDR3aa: CASQGGNTEAFF
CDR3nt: TGTGCCAGCCAAGGGGGGAACACTGAAGCTTTCTTT

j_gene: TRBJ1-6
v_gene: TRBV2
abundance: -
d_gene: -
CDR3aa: CASSNRRYNSPLHF
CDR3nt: TGTGCCAGCAGTAACAGGAGGTACAATTCACCCCTCCACTTT

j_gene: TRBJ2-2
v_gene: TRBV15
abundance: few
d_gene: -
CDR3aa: CATSRARNTGELFF
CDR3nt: TGTGCCACCAGCAGAGCGCGGAACACCGGGGAGCTGTTTTTT

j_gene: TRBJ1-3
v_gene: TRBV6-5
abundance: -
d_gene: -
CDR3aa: CASSQGHRSGNTIYF
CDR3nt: TGTGCCAGCAGCCAAGGACACCGCTCTGGAAACACCATATATTTT

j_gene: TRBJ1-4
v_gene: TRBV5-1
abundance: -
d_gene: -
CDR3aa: CASRGGGKATNEKLFF
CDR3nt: TGCGCCAGCCGGGGGGGAGGAAAGGCAACTAATGAAAAACTGTTTTTT

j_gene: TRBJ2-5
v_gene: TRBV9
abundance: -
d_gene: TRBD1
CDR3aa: CASSVTGTGQETQYF
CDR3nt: TGTGCCAGCAGCGTCACCGGGACAGGCCAAGAGACCCAGTACTTC

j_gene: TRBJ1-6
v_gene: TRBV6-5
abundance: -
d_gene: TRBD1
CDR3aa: CASSTGQYNSPLHF
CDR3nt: TGTGCCAGCAGTACGGGACAGTATAATTCACCCCTCCACTTT

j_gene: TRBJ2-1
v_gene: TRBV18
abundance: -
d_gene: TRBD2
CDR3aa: CASSPSGGTEQFF
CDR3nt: TGTGCCAGCTCACCATCCGGGGGGACTGAGCAGTTCTTC

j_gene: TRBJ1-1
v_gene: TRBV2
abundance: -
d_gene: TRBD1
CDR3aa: CASSTRDREENTEAFF
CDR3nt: TGTGCCAGCAGTACCCGGGACAGGGAGGAGAACACTGAAGCTTTCTTT

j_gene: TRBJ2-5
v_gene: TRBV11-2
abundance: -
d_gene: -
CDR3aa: CASSLGREETQYF
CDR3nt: TGTGCCAGCAGCTTAGGACGGGAAGAGACCCAGTACTTC

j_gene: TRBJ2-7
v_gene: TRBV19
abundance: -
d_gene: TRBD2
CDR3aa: CASNSGGAGYEQYF
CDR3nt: TGTGCCAGTAATAGCGGGGGGGCTGGCTACGAGCAGTACTTC

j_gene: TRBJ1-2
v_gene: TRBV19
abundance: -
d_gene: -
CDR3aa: CASYYIAYGYTF
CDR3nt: TGTGCCAGTTACTATATCGCCTATGGCTACACCTTC

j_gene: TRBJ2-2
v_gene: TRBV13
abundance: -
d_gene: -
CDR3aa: CASSSVTSIAGELFF
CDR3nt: TGTGCCAGCAGCTCCGTTACTAGTATAGCCGGGGAGCTGTTTTTT

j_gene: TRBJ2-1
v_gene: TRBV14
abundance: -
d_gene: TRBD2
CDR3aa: CASSQRLAGGEQFF
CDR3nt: TGTGCCAGCAGCCAAAGACTAGCGGGGGGGGAGCAGTTCTTC

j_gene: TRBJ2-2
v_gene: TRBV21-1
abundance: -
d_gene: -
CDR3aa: CASSKAALAGDSGELFF
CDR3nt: TGTGCCAGCAGCAAAGCGGCGTTAGCGGGGGACTCCGGGGAGCTGTTTTTT

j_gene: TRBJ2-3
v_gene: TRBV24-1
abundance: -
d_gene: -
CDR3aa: CATSDVGTTDTQYF
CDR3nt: TGTGCCACCAGTGATGTCGGGACCACAGATACGCAGTATTTT

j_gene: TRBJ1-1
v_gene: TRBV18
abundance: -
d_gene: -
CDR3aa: CASSPSENTEAFF
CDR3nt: TGTGCCAGCTCACCAAGCGAAAACACTGAAGCTTTCTTT

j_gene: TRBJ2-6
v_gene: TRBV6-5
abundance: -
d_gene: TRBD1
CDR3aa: CASSHRGTGANVLTF
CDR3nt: TGTGCCAGCAGCCACAGGGGCACAGGGGCCAACGTCCTGACTTTC

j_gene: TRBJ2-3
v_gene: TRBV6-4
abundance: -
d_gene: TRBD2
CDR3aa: CASSELGFSGADTQYF
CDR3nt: TGTGCCAGCAGTGAATTGGGTTTTAGCGGGGCAGATACGCAGTATTTT

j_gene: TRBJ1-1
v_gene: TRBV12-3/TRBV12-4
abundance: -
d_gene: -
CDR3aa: CASSLGTGQAFF
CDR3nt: TGTGCCAGCAGTTTAGGCACAGGGCAAGCTTTCTTT